The entry below describes one T cell receptor (beta chain). The antigen remains unidentified. The data derive from a study of identical twins. Study-wide points: Conclusions relied on cross-sectional statistical analysis, not following the same donors.

V lost 1 base, J lost 2 bases, and 15 bases lay in between. Germline values: CDR1 DFQATT, CDR2 SNEGSKA (reference sequence). The CDR3 sequence is 16 residues long. From the 5' RACE reads, TCRdb called clonotypes with MiXCR, one entry per CDR3 protein. The table lists under 900,000 distinct CDR3 sequences, approximately 18% of them singletons. The sample also formed part of further work on T cells expressing NK-cell markers.

Sequencing was performed on PBMCs. The genes are TRBV20-1 and TRBJ2-1; D is possibly TRBD2 (6 bases). The sequence was obtained from a woman between 18 and 30 years old in good health. The CDR3 DNA reads TGCAGTGCTAGAGGGGCGCGGGAATCGCCCTACAATGAGCAGTTCTTC. This translates into CSARGARESPYNEQFF.